The 21 T cell receptor beta chains given below trace back to one sample, sequenced in a study of blood T cell repertoires in COVID-19. Measured with immunoSEQ multiplex PCR; TCRdb has only the in-frame clones, and not every one. The sample holds over 200,000 clones, 75% to 85% seen once. Material: peripheral blood. These receptors originate from a man aged 35 to 55 who had recovered from COVID-19.

The chain has TRBV4-3 and TRBJ1-6; 11 positions match TRBD1. This CDR3 spans 17 amino acids. V was pared by 0 bases and J by 7 bases, with 5 bases of the junction left unmatched. The germline CDR1 and CDR2 sequences are LGHNA and YSLEER. The CDR3 sequence is CASSQDPRDRGNSPLHF. The CDR3 region has the DNA TGCGCCAGCAGCCAAGATCCGCGGGACAGGGGGAATTCACCCCTCCACTTT.

This clone was seen a few times. The V gene is TRBV10-3, the J gene TRBJ1-1, with TRBD1 identical over 9 bases. This CDR3 is built from 14 residues. Germline V gives CDR1 ENHRY, CDR2 SYGVKD. Trimming removed 3 bases from V and 4 bases from J; junction bases left unmatched: 3. This CDR3 is CAISDDRGGTEAFF. The CDR3 DNA is TGTGCCATCAGTGACGACAGGGGGGGCACTGAAGCTTTCTTT.

This clone was picked up one time. The sample holds other DNA sequences that translate to the same CDR3. The rearrangement joins TRBV18 to TRBJ1-3; D is perhaps TRBD1 (5 bases). V lost 5 bases and J 4 bases, leaving 9 bases between the germline ends. CDR1 and CDR2 from the germline V gene are KGHSH and LQKENI. This CDR3 has 13 residues. The CDR3 region is CASSTGSGNTIYF. CDR3 DNA sequence: TGTGCCAGCTCAACAGGTTCAGGAAACACCATATATTTT.

In this sample, this clone turned up once. The CDR3: CASGLVLSGNTEAFF. The CDR3 DNA follows: TGTGCTAGTGGTTTGGTACTTTCGGGTAACACTGAAGCTTTCTTT. This chain joins TRBV12-5 and TRBJ1-1; the D is unclear. This CDR3 spans 15 amino acids. The germline CDR1 and CDR2 sequences are LGHNT and FRNRAP. V gave up 0 bases and J gave up 2 bases, with 10 bases separating them.

This chain uses TRBV5-1 with TRBJ2-3, with TRBD2 identical over 13 bases. The CDR3 length is 16 residues. Germline V lookup: CDR1 SGHRS, CDR2 YFSETQ. The V gene end was trimmed by 3 bases and the J gene end by 2 bases; junction bases not matched to a gene: 3. The CDR3 sequence: CASSSGLAGDTDTQYF. CDR3 bases: TGCGCCAGCAGCTCTGGACTAGCGGGGGACACAGATACGCAGTATTTT.

V and J are TRBV3-1 (or the pseudogene TRBV3-2) and TRBJ1-1; tentatively, D is TRBD1 (5 bases). CDR3 length equals 14 residues. With 3 bases removed from V and 3 bases from J, the gap between germline ends came to 11 bases. Per the germline V gene, CDR1 is LGHDT and CDR2 is YNNKEL (reference sequence). CDR3 DNA sequence: TGTGCCAGCAGCCAGGGGGGGTGGGACACTGAAGCTTTCTTT. Translated: CASSQGGWDTEAFF.

This chain connects TRBV2 to TRBJ1-5; no firm D call. Germline CDR1 is SNHLY and CDR2 is FYNNEI. The CDR3 loop spans 14 amino acids. V was pared by 2 bases and J by 1 base, with 6 bases between. The CDR3: CASSERSSNQPQHF. CDR3 coding DNA: TGTGCCAGCAGTGAACGGTCCAGCAATCAGCCCCAGCATTTT.

The chain couples TRBV7-2 to TRBJ2-3; TRBD2 matches 13 bases. V lost 6 bases to trimming and J lost 4 bases; unmatched junction nucleotides: 7. CDR3 size: 16 residues. CDR1 SGHTA and CDR2 FQGNSA come from the germline V gene. As DNA, the CDR3 is TGTGCCAGCAGGCGAACTAGCGGGAGGGCCGCAGATACGCAGTATTTT. Translation: CASRRTSGRAADTQYF.

The chain employs TRBV7-2 and TRBJ2-2; D may be TRBD2 (5 bases). The CDR3 is made up of 16 amino acids. Germline V gene lookup returns CDR1 SGHTA and CDR2 FQGNSA. The V and J ends lost 5 bases and 6 bases respectively, with 19 bases between them. The CDR3 is CASSPARPGISGELFF. The CDR3 DNA is TGTGCCAGCAGCCCGGCCAGACCGGGGATCTCCGGGGAGCTGTTTTTT.

The chain combines TRBV5-1 with TRBJ2-3; TRBD2 agrees at 12 bases. The CDR3 length is 18 residues. Germline V CDR1 and CDR2: SGHRS, YFSETQ. J was trimmed by 1 base and V by 0 bases; bases with no gene match: 6. CDR3 nucleotides: TGCGCCAGCAGCTTGGTCCTAGCGGGAGGGCCGGGCACAGATACGCAGTATTTT. It codes for CASSLVLAGGPGTDTQYF.

This rearrangement joins TRBV5-1 to TRBJ2-2; 7 positions match TRBD2. The CDR3 has 19 amino acids. Germline CDR1 SGHRS, CDR2 YFSETQ. J was trimmed by 0 bases and V by 0 bases; bases with no gene match: 11. The CDR3 spells CASSLEVASGEPNTGELFF. In DNA, the CDR3 is TGCGCCAGCAGCTTGGAAGTGGCTAGCGGAGAGCCGAACACCGGGGAGCTGTTTTTT.

This clone was counted a few times. The chain joins TRBV12-2 to TRBJ1-1; the D segment call TRBD1 is taken from the table without a DNA check. TRBV12-2 corresponds to a pseudogene. The CDR3 is 21 amino acids. CDR3 residues: CASRLPWGTGDCSPMNTEAFF. The CDR3, as DNA: TGTGCAAGTCGCTTGCCCTGGGGGACAGGGGATTGCAGTCCCATGAACACTGAAGCTTTCTTT.

CDR3 protein: CASSIGLAGSLGYNEQFF. CDR3 bases: TGTGCCAGTAGTATAGGGCTAGCGGGAAGTCTGGGCTACAATGAGCAGTTCTTC. The J gene is TRBJ2-1, the V gene TRBV19, with 9 bases that match TRBD2. The CDR3 spans 18 residues. The germline V gene encodes CDR1 LNHDA and CDR2 SQIVND (reference sequence). V lost 1 base to trimming and J lost 3 bases; unmatched junction nucleotides: 10. Using reference TRBV19 and TRBJ2-1 for the parts outside the CDR3, the full variable domain is DGGITQSPKYLFRKEGQNVTLSCEQNLNHDAMYWYRQDPGQGLRLIYYSQIVNDFQKGDIAEGYSVSREKKESFPLTVTSAQKNPTAFYLCASSIGLAGSLGYNEQFFGPGTRLTVL.

The gene calls are TRBV27 and TRBJ2-7; tentative D call: TRBD2 (5 bases). Germline V gene sequence: CDR1 MNHEY, CDR2 SMNVEV (reference sequence). Trimming left V 5 bases short and J 3 bases short, with 11 bases between. The CDR3 sequence is 13 residues long. CDR3 nucleotides: TGTGCCAGCAGTGGAATACTAGGCTACGAGCAGTACTTC. It is translated as CASSGILGYEQYF.

This clone showed up just once. The rearrangement joins TRBV18 to TRBJ2-7, with D maybe TRBD1 (6 bases). The CDR3 runs to 14 residues. Germline V CDR1 and CDR2: KGHSH, LQKENI. Trimming stripped 6 bases from V and 4 bases from J, with 16 bases between. CDR3: CASSPQPQGYEQYF. The CDR3 nucleotides read TGTGCCAGCTCCCCTCAACCACAGGGTTACGAGCAGTACTTC.

This sequence joins TRBV7-8 and TRBJ2-3; D not certain. The CDR3 is made up of 15 amino acids. V dropped 1 base and J dropped 0 bases, with 8 bases sitting between them. Germline CDR1 is SGHVS and CDR2 is FQNEAQ. The CDR3 sequence is CASSLVAYSTDTQYF. CDR3 nucleotide sequence: TGTGCCAGCAGCTTAGTTGCGTATAGCACAGATACGCAGTATTTT. Supplemented by reference TRBV7-8 and TRBJ2-3, the full variable domain reads GAGVSQSPRYKVAKRGQDVALRCDPISGHVSLFWYQQALGQGPEFLTYFQNEAQLDKSGLPSDRFFAERPEGSVSTLKIQRTQQEDSAVYLCASSLVAYSTDTQYFGPGTRLTVL.

V usage is TRBV7-9 and J usage is TRBJ1-2, with D tentatively TRBD1 (6 bases). The germline V gene encodes CDR1 SEHNR and CDR2 FQNEAQ (reference sequence). The CDR3 covers 16 residues. Trimming took off 5 bases at V and 7 bases at J, with 23 bases between the two ends. The CDR3 spells CASSLFPGQTVGGYTF. The CDR3 DNA is TGTGCCAGCAGCCTATTCCCGGGACAAACAGTGGGTGGCTACACCTTC.

The gene calls are TRBV9 and TRBJ1-3; D is unresolved. This CDR3 is 16 amino acids long. V dropped 3 bases and J dropped 1 base, with 14 bases sitting between them. CDR1 is SGDLS, CDR2 YYNGEE, per germline. The CDR3 region is CASSEFPGSSGNTIYF. DNA of the CDR3: TGTGCCAGCAGCGAGTTTCCCGGGTCGTCTGGAAACACCATATATTTT.

V usage is TRBV11-2 and J usage is TRBJ1-2; 9 nucleotides line up with TRBD1. Germline CDR1 is SGHAT and CDR2 is FQNNGV. The CDR3 spans 11 residues. Losses at the gene ends were 4 bases for V and 10 bases for J; bases not matched to a gene: 1. CDR3 nucleotides: TGTGCCAGCAGCTACAGGGGGCTCTACACCTTC. It translates to CASSYRGLYTF.

V usage is TRBV6-5 and J usage is TRBJ2-1, with 9 bases aligning to TRBD2. Germline trimming cut 6 bases from V and 4 bases from J; bases unmatched to any gene: 7. CDR1 is MNHEY and CDR2 is SVGAGI in the germline V gene. This CDR3 has 15 residues. CDR3 DNA: TGTGCCAGCAGGATGACTAGCGGTTTATACAATGAGCAGTTCTTC. It yields the protein CASRMTSGLYNEQFF.

The chain carries TRBV3-1 (or the pseudogene TRBV3-2) and TRBJ1-5; no definite D call. Germline CDR1 and CDR2: LGHDT and YNNKEL (reference sequence). V was trimmed by 4 bases and J by 4 bases, leaving 8 bases between them. This CDR3 comprises 13 residues. CDR3 coding DNA: TGTGCCAGCAGCCGTGAGGGTAATCAGCCCCAGCATTTT. Translation gives CASSREGNQPQHF.